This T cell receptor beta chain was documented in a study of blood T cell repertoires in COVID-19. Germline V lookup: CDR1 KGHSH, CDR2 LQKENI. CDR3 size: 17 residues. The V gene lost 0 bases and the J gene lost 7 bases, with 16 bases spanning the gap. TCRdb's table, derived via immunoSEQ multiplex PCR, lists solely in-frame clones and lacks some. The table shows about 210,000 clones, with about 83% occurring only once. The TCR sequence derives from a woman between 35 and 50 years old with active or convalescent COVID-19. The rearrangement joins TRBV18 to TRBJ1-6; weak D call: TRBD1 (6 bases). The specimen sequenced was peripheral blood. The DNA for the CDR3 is TGTGCCAGCTCACCACCAGGCAGGGGTGGTGGCAATTCACCCCTCCACTTT. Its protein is CASSPPGRGGGNSPLHF.